These 26 T cell receptor beta chains came from one sample sequenced in a study of OX40 agonist ivuxolimab in advanced cancers. Profiling relied on immunoSEQ multiplex PCR, and the TCRdb table lists in-frame clones only, not all of them. The profile covers about 79,000 clones, with roughly nine tenths appearing a single time and around 0.94% taken by the ten largest. The material sequenced was CD4+ or CD8+ T cells sorted from blood, taken in a trial of the OX40 agonist ivuxolimab. These receptors all come from an adult with an advanced solid tumor such as melanoma, head and neck, liver or kidney cancer.

The chain is built from TRBV5-1 and TRBJ2-7, with 7 positions matching TRBD2. With 2 bases clipped from V and 1 base from J, the junction kept 9 bases outside the gene matches. There are 16 residues in the CDR3. Germline-derived CDR1 and CDR2 are SGHRS and YFSETQ. The CDR3 loop reads CASSFQWDSGSYEQYF. DNA of the CDR3: TGCGCCAGCAGCTTTCAGTGGGATAGCGGGTCCTACGAGCAGTACTTC.

The chain links TRBV15 to TRBJ1-1; TRBD1 is a possible D gene (5 bases). V lost 0 bases to trimming and J lost 3 bases, with 11 bases between them. CDR3 length: 15 residues. Germline V gene lookup returns CDR1 LNHNV and CDR2 YYDKDF (reference sequence). CDR3 in amino acids: CATSRDTKGYTEAFF. CDR3 bases: TGTGCCACCAGCAGAGATACGAAGGGGTACACTGAAGCTTTCTTT.

To note about this clone: In the same sample, other DNA sequences code for this CDR3. J is TRBJ1-1 and V is TRBV7-8, with D perhaps matching TRBD1 (5 bases). Per the germline V gene, CDR1 is SGHVS and CDR2 is FQNEAQ. The V and J ends lost 5 bases and 1 base respectively, with 8 bases between them. The CDR3 spans 13 residues. The CDR3 loop is CASSLGQNTEAFF. Written as DNA, the CDR3 is TGTGCCAGCAGCCTAGGACAGAACACTGAAGCTTTCTTT. Supplemented by reference TRBV7-8 and TRBJ1-1, the full variable domain reads GAGVSQSPRYKVAKRGQDVALRCDPISGHVSLFWYQQALGQGPEFLTYFQNEAQLDKSGLPSDRFFAERPEGSVSTLKIQRTQQEDSAVYLCASSLGQNTEAFFGQGTRLTVV.

The chain joins TRBV5-1 to TRBJ2-1, with no clear D. V shed 1 base and J shed 4 bases, with 12 bases lying between them. The CDR3 runs 15 residues. Looked up from germline, CDR1 is SGHRS and CDR2 is YFSETQ. The CDR3 DNA follows: TGCGCCAGCAGCTTGTATGGCTTGATGTACAATGAGCAGTTCTTC. Translated, it gives CASSLYGLMYNEQFF.

The V gene is TRBV7-2, the J gene TRBJ1-1; D is uncertain. Per germline, CDR1 SGHTA and CDR2 FQGNSA. This CDR3 is built from 14 residues. Trimming took 4 bases from V and 4 from J, leaving 13 bases between them. This CDR3 is CASSWIVGGTEAFF. The CDR3 DNA follows: TGTGCCAGCAGCTGGATTGTGGGAGGCACTGAAGCTTTCTTT.

The chain has TRBV9 and TRBJ2-5, with 7 bases fitting TRBD2. Germline assignment: CDR1 SGDLS and CDR2 YYNGEE. CDR3 length: 16 residues. J lost 2 bases, V lost 4 bases, and 11 bases had no gene match. The CDR3 coding sequence is TGTGCCAGCAGCTCCCGGGCTAGCGGCTATCAAGAGACCCAGTACTTC. Its translation: CASSSRASGYQETQYF.

The chain is built from TRBV4-1 and TRBJ2-7; weak D call: TRBD1 (5 bases). The CDR3 runs 15 residues. The germline V and J ends were trimmed by 2 bases and 2 bases, with 13 bases remaining between them. CDR1 and CDR2 from the germline V gene are MGHRA and YSYEKL. The DNA of the CDR3 is TGCGCCAGCAGCCAATTGCTACAGGTAACCTACGAGCAGTACTTC. Its translation is CASSQLLQVTYEQYF.

This clone was recorded only once. The rearrangement uses TRBV9 and TRBJ2-1; a weak D match, TRBD1 (7 bases). V was trimmed by 4 bases and J by 6 bases, leaving 20 bases between them. CDR3 length: 16 amino acids. Germline V gene lookup returns CDR1 SGDLS and CDR2 YYNGEE. The CDR3 sequence: CASSPPLEGALNEQFF. The CDR3 DNA reads TGTGCCAGCAGCCCCCCCTTGGAGGGGGCCCTCAATGAGCAGTTCTTC.

The chain links TRBV5-4 to TRBJ2-7; 9 positions agree with TRBD1. Trimming removed 4 bases from V and 2 bases from J; junction bases left unmatched: 1. This CDR3 has 13 residues. Germline V gene data show CDR1 as SGHNT and CDR2 as YYREEE (reference sequence). The CDR3 here is CASSRTGAYEQYF. CDR3 coding DNA: TGTGCCAGCAGCCGGACAGGGGCCTACGAGCAGTACTTC.

The chain uses TRBV5-4 and TRBJ2-1, with D maybe TRBD1 (6 bases). There are 12 residues in the CDR3. CDR1 SGHNT and CDR2 YYREEE come from the germline V gene (reference sequence). With 3 bases removed from V and 9 bases from J, the gap between germline ends came to 10 bases. As DNA, the CDR3 is TGTGCCAGCAGCTCCAAAGGGGGTGAGCAGTTCTTC. Translated, it gives CASSSKGGEQFF.

CDR3 DNA: TGTGCCAGCAGGGATAGGGGGCGGTACAATGAGCAGTTCTTC. The encoded protein is CASRDRGRYNEQFF. The rearrangement links TRBV2 to TRBJ2-1, with 7 bases identical to TRBD1. The germline CDR1 and CDR2 sequences are SNHLY and FYNNEI. With V trimmed by 6 bases and J by 4 bases, 6 bases remained unmatched. CDR3 length: 14 residues.

The V call is TRBV2, the J call TRBJ1-4; TRBD1 matches at 8 bases. Trimming took 9 bases from V and 0 from J; bases not matched to a gene: 9. Germline assignment: CDR1 SNHLY and CDR2 FYNNEI. The CDR3 loop spans 16 amino acids. Here the CDR3 reads CASKTGAPATNEKLFF. The DNA for the CDR3 is TGTGCCAGTAAGACAGGGGCGCCGGCAACTAATGAAAAACTGTTTTTT.

This clone occurred once. This chain joins TRBV2 and TRBJ1-1; D is uncertain. V lost 4 bases to trimming and J lost 1 base, with 10 bases between them. This CDR3 contains 14 residues. Germline V gene sequence: CDR1 SNHLY, CDR2 FYNNEI. Here the CDR3 reads CASSGRVTNTEAFF. The DNA for the CDR3 is TGTGCCAGCAGTGGACGGGTTACGAACACTGAAGCTTTCTTT.

The V call is TRBV6-6, the J call TRBJ1-1; a possible D gene is TRBD1 (6 bases). The V end lost 6 bases, the J end lost 1 base, and 15 bases lay between the germline ends. The CDR3 loop spans 15 amino acids. CDR1 is MNHNY and CDR2 is SVGAGI in the germline V gene (reference sequence). CDR3 region: CASRTRGDPNTEAFF. In DNA form, the CDR3 reads TGTGCCAGCAGAACTAGGGGGGACCCGAACACTGAAGCTTTCTTT.

The rearrangement uses TRBV7-8 and TRBJ2-7; D call uncertain. The CDR3 has 12 residues. The V end was cut by 4 bases, the J end by 2 bases, with 6 bases between. Per the germline V gene, CDR1 is SGHVS and CDR2 is FQNEAQ. The CDR3 here is CASSSETYEQYF. CDR3 nucleotides: TGTGCCAGCAGCTCTGAAACCTACGAGCAGTACTTC.

The rearrangement uses TRBV7-6 and TRBJ2-7; 8 bases map to TRBD1. Trimming at V came to 4 bases and at J to 0 bases, leaving 5 bases not matched to a gene. Germline CDR1 and CDR2: SGHVS and FNYEAQ. The CDR3 is 15 residues long. The CDR3 protein is CASSSMTGASYEQYF. CDR3 nucleotides: TGTGCCAGCAGCTCAATGACAGGGGCCTCCTACGAGCAGTACTTC.

The chain carries TRBV6-1 and TRBJ2-1; D tentatively reads TRBD1 or TRBD2 (5 bases each). This CDR3 spans 13 amino acids. Trimming cost V 3 bases and J 7 bases, with 10 bases left between them. Germline values: CDR1 MNHNS, CDR2 SASEGT. In nucleotides, the CDR3 is TGTGCCAGCAGTGACTCAGGGAGAAATGAGCAGTTCTTC. Translated: CASSDSGRNEQFF.

J is TRBJ2-1 and V is TRBV5-1; D is possibly TRBD1 or TRBD2 (6 bases each). Germline CDR1 SGHRS, CDR2 YFSETQ. The V and J ends lost 5 bases and 10 bases respectively, with 13 bases between them. CDR3 size: 12 residues. This CDR3 reads CASRRGAREQFF. In DNA, the CDR3 is TGCGCCAGCAGAAGGGGGGCTCGGGAGCAGTTCTTC.

J is TRBJ1-2 and V is TRBV5-8; 9 positions agree with TRBD1. The CDR3 loop spans 17 amino acids. The ends lost 5 bases at V and 3 bases at J; junction bases unmatched: 14. Germline CDR1 is SGHTS and CDR2 is YDEGEE. DNA of the CDR3: TGTGCCAGCAGGGCAAAGCTGGACAGGGGCGCCCACTATGGCTACACCTTC. Amino acids: CASRAKLDRGAHYGYTF.

This chain joins TRBV5-1 and TRBJ2-1, with D possibly called TRBD1 or TRBD2 (5 bases each). Germline CDR1 SGHRS, CDR2 YFSETQ. The V gene lost 0 bases and the J gene lost 0 bases, with 10 bases spanning the gap. CDR3 size: 16 residues. The CDR3 loop is CASSLAEGPSYNEQFF. The CDR3, as DNA: TGCGCCAGCAGCTTGGCCGAGGGGCCCTCCTACAATGAGCAGTTCTTC.

The gene calls are TRBV27 and TRBJ1-2; D possibly corresponds to TRBD1 (6 bases). V was pared by 5 bases and J by 5 bases, with 18 bases between. The length of the CDR3 is 15 residues. Germline V CDR1 and CDR2: MNHEY, SMNVEV (reference sequence). The CDR3 DNA follows: TGTGCCAGCAGTGGACAGACCGTCGATCTATATGGCTACACCTTC. Its protein product is CASSGQTVDLYGYTF.

V usage is TRBV5-1 and J usage is TRBJ2-2, with D unclear. Germline V gene lookup returns CDR1 SGHRS and CDR2 YFSETQ. This CDR3 has 14 residues. With 0 bases removed from V and 7 bases from J, the gap between germline ends came to 10 bases. The CDR3 here is CASSLGQAGGELFF. The CDR3 DNA is TGCGCCAGCAGCTTGGGCCAGGCCGGCGGGGAGCTGTTTTTT. Filled out from reference TRBV5-1 and TRBJ2-2, the complete variable domain reads KAGVTQTPRYLIKTRGQQVTLSCSPISGHRSVSWYQQTPGQGLQFLFEYFSETQRNKGNFPGRFSGRQFSNSRSEMNVSTLELGDSALYLCASSLGQAGGELFFGEGSRLTVL.

This clone occurred many times. CDR3 protein: CATSRVQGIGEQYF. CDR3 in DNA: TGTGCCACCAGCAGAGTACAGGGGATCGGGGAGCAGTACTTC. The rearrangement uses TRBV15 and TRBJ2-7; 7 bases align to TRBD1. With 1 base clipped from V and 7 bases from J, the junction kept 7 bases outside the gene matches. CDR1 and CDR2 from the germline V gene are LNHNV and YYDKDF (reference sequence). The CDR3 has 14 amino acids.

The chain joins TRBV7-9 to TRBJ1-2, with D possibly being TRBD1 (5 bases). The CDR3 length is 17 residues. Germline lookup yields CDR1 SEHNR and CDR2 FQNEAQ (reference sequence). V was trimmed by 0 bases and J by 5 bases, leaving 19 bases between them. The CDR3 sequence is CASSLASPRDRMYGYTF. CDR3 DNA: TGTGCCAGCAGCTTAGCCTCTCCGAGGGACCGTATGTATGGCTACACCTTC.

This chain links TRBV7-9 with TRBJ1-1, with TRBD1 matching 7 bases. In germline, CDR1 is SEHNR, CDR2 FQNEAQ (reference sequence). The CDR3 sequence is 13 residues long. J gave up 8 bases and V 3 bases, and 6 bases lay outside the gene matches. The DNA for the CDR3 is TGTGCCAGCAGCTTCGGACAGGCCCAGGAAGCTTTCTTT. It encodes CASSFGQAQEAFF. Together with reference TRBV7-9 and TRBJ1-1, the CDR3 gives the full variable domain: DTGVSQNPRHKITKRGQNVTFRCDPISEHNRLYWYRQTLGQGPEFLTYFQNEAQLEKSRLLSDRFSAERPKGSFSTLEIQRTEQGDSAMYLCASSFGQAQEAFFGQGTRLTVV.

The chain employs TRBV11-2 and TRBJ1-1; D is perhaps TRBD1 (6 bases). Trimming shortened V by 4 bases and J by 5 bases, and 11 bases separated the two germline ends. Germline-derived CDR1 and CDR2 are SGHAT and FQNNGV. The CDR3 loop spans 13 amino acids. The CDR3: CASSSQGRTEAFF. CDR3 bases: TGTGCCAGCAGCTCGCAGGGGAGGACTGAAGCTTTCTTT.